The 10 T cell receptor beta chains below were found in one sample sequenced in a study of blood T cell repertoires in COVID-19. Repertoires were generated with immunoSEQ multiplex PCR, while TCRdb's copy carries only in-frame clones and drops some. The top ten hold about 1.1% of the sample, which has fewer than 250,000 clones, about 88% seen once. Sequenced sample: peripheral blood. These receptors all come from a man aged 30 to 45 with acute or convalescent COVID-19.

This chain connects TRBV28 to TRBJ1-2; D is unresolved. The germline V gene encodes CDR1 MDHEN and CDR2 SYDVKM. Trimming took off 7 bases at V and 14 bases at J, with 20 bases between the two ends. The CDR3 extends over 12 amino acids. The CDR3: CASTYRPDRITF. CDR3 DNA sequence: TGTGCCAGCACTTACAGACCCGATCGAATTACCTTC.

The chain couples TRBV7-9 to TRBJ1-3, with D unresolved. V lost 8 bases and J 0 bases, leaving 11 bases between the germline ends. This CDR3 spans 14 amino acids. Germline V gene sequence: CDR1 SEHNR, CDR2 FQNEAQ (reference sequence). The CDR3 DNA reads TGTGCCAGCTCGTGGAGTCGCTCTGGAAACACCATATATTTT. Translation gives CASSWSRSGNTIYF.

The chain uses TRBV18 and TRBJ1-6; 7 bases agree with TRBD1. The germline V gene has CDR1 KGHSH and CDR2 LQKENI. This CDR3 contains 14 residues. After removal of 2 bases from V and 10 bases from J, the junction contained 5 bases not matched to a gene. The CDR3, as DNA: TGTGCCAGCTCACCAAAAGGGGGCACCTCACCCCTCCACTTT. It yields the protein CASSPKGGTSPLHF.

The table lists this clone with a few counts. V usage is TRBV6-4 and J usage is TRBJ2-3; 11 positions match TRBD2. With V trimmed by 6 bases and J by 1 base, 3 bases remained unmatched. Germline V lookup: CDR1 MRHNA, CDR2 SNTAGT. CDR3 size: 15 residues. CDR3 region: CASSLLAGGTDTQYF. The CDR3 region has the DNA TGTGCCAGCAGCCTACTAGCGGGGGGCACAGATACGCAGTATTTT.

The V gene is TRBV5-1, the J gene TRBJ2-7; TRBD1 aligns across 10 bases. The CDR3 sequence is 16 residues long. V was clipped by 4 bases and J by 3 bases; unmatched bases: 10. Per the germline V gene, CDR1 is SGHRS and CDR2 is YFSETQ. The DNA of the CDR3 is TGCGCCAGCAGCATGCTAAAGACAGGGGGCGTCTACGAGCAGTACTTC. Amino acid sequence: CASSMLKTGGVYEQYF.

The table lists this clone with a count of one. This chain connects TRBV7-9 to TRBJ2-7; 8 nucleotides align to TRBD2. CDR1 and CDR2 from the germline V gene are SEHNR and FQNEAQ (reference sequence). The CDR3 consists of 15 residues. J gave up 0 bases and V 5 bases, and 6 bases lay outside the gene matches. The CDR3 DNA is TGTGCCAGCAGCACCCCCCGGGAGGGCTCCTACGAGCAGTACTTC. Protein product: CASSTPREGSYEQYF.

The chain recombines TRBV19 with TRBJ2-2; possible D gene TRBD1, 5 bases. CDR1 is LNHDA and CDR2 is SQIVND in the germline V gene (reference sequence). The V gene lost 0 bases and the J gene lost 5 bases, with 10 bases spanning the gap. The CDR3 is 15 residues long. Here the CDR3 DNA reads TGTGCCAGTAGTATAGAAACAGGACGGACCGGGGAGCTGTTTTTT. Translation: CASSIETGRTGELFF.

This chain joins TRBV5-1 and TRBJ2-1; 7 bases agree with TRBD2. Germline V CDR1 and CDR2: SGHRS, YFSETQ. The trim removed 1 base at V and 4 bases at J, leaving 8 bases unmatched. The CDR3 length is 16 residues. The CDR3 region is CASSLLREWGYNEQFF. DNA for the CDR3: TGCGCCAGCAGCTTGTTGCGGGAGTGGGGGTACAATGAGCAGTTCTTC.

CDR3 region: CAWGQGAGNQPQHF. CDR3 bases: TGTGCCTGGGGACAGGGGGCGGGCAATCAGCCCCAGCATTTT. The rearrangement uses TRBV30 and TRBJ1-5; 11 positions agree with TRBD1. The CDR3 has 14 amino acids. Germline CDR1 and CDR2: GTSNPN and SVGIG (reference sequence). V lost 5 bases, J lost 2 bases, and 2 bases stayed unmatched.

The rearrangement joins TRBV10-3 to TRBJ2-3, with D possibly matching TRBD1 (5 bases). V was cut by 3 bases and J by 7 bases, with 11 bases left in between. CDR3 length equals 13 residues. CDR1 and CDR2 from the germline V gene are ENHRY and SYGVKD. The CDR3 DNA is TGTGCCATCAGTGAATGGCAGGGAAATACGCAGTATTTT. As protein: CAISEWQGNTQYF.